This T cell receptor (beta chain) was obtained from a study of T cell clusters in autoimmune cytopenias. About 39,000 genome equivalents of blood DNA were amplified for TRB. One tube held mixed TRB-A and TRB-B primer pools for touch-down PCR. TCRdb reanalyzed the multiplex PCR reads and collapses them to one entry per CDR3 protein, without DNA. This sample's clone table lists about 9,500 distinct CDR3 sequences. This clonotype counts as medium-sized (0.01 to 0.1%) by frequency. As yet, its antigen is unknown. Study observations and caveats: Primary autoimmune cytopenia patients seemingly lacked the physiological T cell clusters found in healthy donors. TRB repertoire shifts in secondary cytopenia and chronic lymphocytic leukemia mostly reflected lymphoma, not autoimmunity. Compared with active autoimmune hepatitis patients, healthy donors showed about 2.8-fold more exclusive TRB clusters.

Germline V CDR1 and CDR2: SGHKS, YYEKEE (reference sequence). The CDR3 sequence is 14 residues long. The sequence was obtained from a human donor with an autoimmune cytopenia or autoimmune hepatitis (not recorded which). The chain employs TRBV5-5 and TRBJ2-1; without DNA, the TCRdb call of TRBD1 cannot be checked. The sequencing sample was made of peripheral blood. The chain's CDR3 is CASEGQGTYNEQFF. Complete variable domain (other parts from reference TRBV5-5 and TRBJ2-1): DAGVTQSPTHLIKTRGQQVTLRCSPISGHKSVSWYQQVLGQGPQFIFQYYEKEERGRGNFPDRFSARQFPNYSSELNVNALLLGDSALYLCASEGQGTYNEQFFGPGTRLTVL.